The clone carrying this T cell receptor beta chain was detected a few times. Its antigen is currently unknown. The data stem from a study of T-cell memory formation after mild COVID-19. Study-wide background: The TCR clusters were mostly specific to one donor.

The germline V gene has CDR1 SEHNR and CDR2 FQNEAQ (reference sequence). The CDR3 is made up of 14 amino acids. Trimming cost V 1 base and J 7 bases; bases outside gene matches: 4. Amplification by 5'RACE using constant-segment primers produced TCR alpha and TCR beta cDNA libraries that carried sample barcodes and UMIs. TCRdb reanalysed the 5' RACE reads using MiXCR and keeps one entry per CDR3 protein. The table shows 180,000 or so distinct CDR3 sequences, with under 14% occurring only once. Regarding the study as a whole: CD4/CD8 balance held among clones contracting day 15 to 85, and later expanders leaned CD4+.

The chain recombines TRBV7-9 with TRBJ2-3; 8 positions match TRBD2. This TCR was recovered from a man aged 18 to 30 who had mild COVID-19 (a few samples of this study predate the infection). Cell type and time point are not known. Sequencing was performed on PBMCs or a T cell subset sorted from them (not recorded which). This chain's CDR3 is CASSLVGGANTQYF. The CDR3 nucleotides are TGTGCCAGCAGCTTAGTCGGGGGGGCAAATACGCAGTATTTT.